This TCR beta chain was recovered during a study of blood T cell repertoires in COVID-19. Across the whole study: From the United States, Italy and Spain came samples of acute and convalescent COVID-19.

Within the 2 weeks before study entry, each person in the exposed group met a COVID-19 case. This CDR3 is 17 amino acids long. The germline V and J ends were trimmed by 0 bases and 2 bases, with 17 bases remaining between them. Germline V gene sequence: CDR1 SGHVS, CDR2 FQNEAQ. Repertoires were generated with immunoSEQ multiplex PCR, while TCRdb's copy carries only in-frame clones and drops some. The sample includes about 200,000 clones, about 80% of them seen just once. The sequencing input was PBMCs or T cells enriched from blood (not recorded which). The chain carries TRBV7-8 and TRBJ2-7; D is possibly TRBD1 (6 bases). This TCR derives from a woman aged 45-60 years who had been exposed to COVID-19. The chain's CDR3 is CASSLALYRVFPYEQYF. DNA for the CDR3: TGTGCCAGCAGCTTAGCGCTTTACAGGGTTTTTCCCTACGAGCAGTACTTC.